What follows are 11 T cell receptor beta chains derived from one specimen sequenced in a study of T-cell memory formation after mild COVID-19. TCRdb re-derived calls from the 5' RACE reads in MiXCR, one entry per CDR3 protein. This sample has over 350,000 distinct CDR3 sequences, with approximately 25% found just once. Sample: PBMCs or a T cell subset sorted from them (not recorded which). The receptors come from an adult woman who had mild COVID-19 (a few samples of this study predate the infection). Cell type and time point are not known.

A few counts support this clonotype. Written as DNA, the CDR3 is TGCGCCAGCAGAAGGCTAGCGGGAGAAGGGTACGAGCAGTACTTC. Translating it yields CASRRLAGEGYEQYF. The rearrangement joins TRBV5-1 to TRBJ2-7; 10 nucleotides align to TRBD2. The CDR3 has 15 amino acids. From germline, CDR1 is SGHRS and CDR2 YFSETQ. Germline trimming cut 5 bases from V and 4 bases from J; bases unmatched to any gene: 9. The whole variable domain, filled in from reference TRBV5-1 and TRBJ2-7, reads KAGVTQTPRYLIKTRGQQVTLSCSPISGHRSVSWYQQTPGQGLQFLFEYFSETQRNKGNFPGRFSGRQFSNSRSEMNVSTLELGDSALYLCASRRLAGEGYEQYFGPGTRLTVT.

The V gene is TRBV7-7, the J gene TRBJ2-3, with D possibly TRBD2 on 5 matching bases. The CDR3 has 16 residues. V was pared by 2 bases and J by 0 bases, with 12 bases between. Germline V gives CDR1 SSHAT, CDR2 FNYEAQ (reference sequence). This CDR3 is CASSLLASGSTDTQYF. CDR3 sequence (DNA): TGTGCCAGCAGCTTACTGGCCTCGGGGAGCACAGATACGCAGTATTTT.

The rearrangement joins TRBV20-1 to TRBJ2-7; 7 bases match TRBD2. The germline CDR1 and CDR2 sequences are DFQATT and SNEGSKA (reference sequence). The CDR3 is made up of 14 amino acids. V trimming: 2 bases; J trimming: 2 bases; junction bases outside the gene matches: 6. CDR3 sequence: CSARIPGGAYEQYF. The CDR3 DNA reads as TGCAGTGCTAGAATCCCGGGAGGAGCCTACGAGCAGTACTTC.

V usage is TRBV29-1 and J usage is TRBJ2-7; D ambiguous. Trimming cost V 5 bases and J 0 bases, with 8 bases left between them. The germline CDR1 and CDR2 sequences are SQVTM and ANQGSEA. The length of the CDR3 is 12 residues. The CDR3 DNA sequence: TGCAGCGTTTCTCTGGACTCCTACGAGCAGTACTTC. The encoded protein is CSVSLDSYEQYF.

The chain uses TRBV7-8 and TRBJ1-2; D is perhaps TRBD1 (5 bases). The CDR3 sequence is 14 residues long. Trimming cost V 1 base and J 5 bases, with 11 bases left between them. The germline CDR1 and CDR2 sequences are SGHVS and FQNEAQ. The CDR3 bases are TGTGCCAGCAGCTTAGGGGGGACGGAGTATGGCTACACCTTC. Protein product: CASSLGGTEYGYTF.

V is TRBV3-1 and J is TRBJ1-2; D possibly corresponds to TRBD1 (5 bases). The CDR3 is 14 amino acids. Germline CDR1 LGHDT, CDR2 YNNKEL (reference sequence). V was clipped by 6 bases and J by 2 bases, with 13 bases between them. CDR3 sequence: CASSHPGPNYGYTF. CDR3 sequence (DNA): TGTGCCAGCAGTCACCCAGGGCCCAACTATGGCTACACCTTC.

In this sample, this clonotype turned up a few times. The chain has TRBV11-2 and TRBJ2-1; D tentatively reads TRBD1 or TRBD2 (5 bases each). CDR1 is SGHAT and CDR2 is FQNNGV in the germline V gene. CDR3 size: 13 residues. Trimming removed 1 base at V and 10 bases at J, with 11 bases between. This CDR3 is CASSLGWGIEQFF. The CDR3 nucleotides are TGTGCCAGCAGCTTAGGATGGGGGATAGAGCAGTTCTTC.

This clonotype was observed a few times. CDR3 loop: CASRAGALDVETQYF. CDR3 DNA sequence: TGTGCCAGCAGGGCGGGGGCCCTCGATGTGGAGACCCAGTACTTC. The chain recombines TRBV6-1 with TRBJ2-5; possible D gene TRBD2, 7 bases. The germline CDR1 and CDR2 sequences are MNHNS and SASEGT. This CDR3 spans 15 amino acids. V lost 6 bases, J lost 5 bases, and 19 bases lay in between.

This clonotype was counted at least ten times. The chain carries TRBV6-2 or TRBV6-3 and TRBJ1-2; D is unclear. Per germline, CDR1 MNHEY and CDR2 SVGEGT. This CDR3 has 13 amino acids. Trimming shortened V by 7 bases and J by 2 bases, and 11 bases separated the two germline ends. CDR3 residues: CASKGRSNYGYTF. The CDR3 coding sequence is TGTGCCAGCAAGGGCCGCAGCAACTATGGCTACACCTTC.

This clonotype was seen a few times. The chain links TRBV5-1 to TRBJ2-3, with D unresolved. The CDR3 sequence is 14 residues long. Trimming removed 6 bases at V and 2 bases at J, with 13 bases between. CDR1 and CDR2 from the germline V gene are SGHRS and YFSETQ. CDR3 residues: CASTPASFTDTQYF. The CDR3 bases are TGCGCCAGCACCCCCGCATCCTTCACAGATACGCAGTATTTT.

The chain employs TRBV2 and TRBJ2-1; D gene ambiguous. The germline CDR1 and CDR2 sequences are SNHLY and FYNNEI. The CDR3 consists of 13 residues. The V and J ends lost 0 bases and 11 bases respectively, with 11 bases between them. CDR3 sequence: CASSEALPEKQFF. DNA of the CDR3: TGTGCCAGCAGTGAAGCGCTTCCAGAAAAGCAGTTCTTC.